The clone carrying this TCR beta chain showed up just once. The authors' processing: Researchers report that nucleated cell counts were estimated from reference gene primer amplification. Profiled with immunoSEQ multiplex PCR; TCRdb holds only in-frame clones, not every one. V, J and clone size are taken as reported in that table, and D and trimming were inferred from the DNA itself. The repertoire has fewer than 30,000 clones, over 70% of them found once; the top ten carry 40% to 60%. The source of the sample is a study of blood T cell repertoires in COVID-19. In the study overall: COVID-19 samples collected from the United States, Italy and Spain covered acute and convalescent phases. PBMCs, B-cell-depleted T cells, or T cells provided the cDNA or gDNA that made up the material.

The CDR3 extends over 15 amino acids. The V gene end was trimmed by 4 bases and the J gene end by 5 bases; junction bases not matched to a gene: 8. Per the germline V gene, CDR1 is SGHRS and CDR2 is YFSETQ. The chain uses TRBV5-1 and TRBJ2-1; TRBD2 matches 8 bases. The sequence derives from a man aged 45-60 years with active or convalescent COVID-19. Sequenced: peripheral blood. CDR3 region: CASSIRGGNHNEQFF. CDR3 coding DNA: TGCGCCAGCAGCATTCGGGGGGGCAACCACAATGAGCAGTTCTTC.